The source of this T cell receptor beta chain is a study of cytomegalovirus exposure and HLA in healthy donors. The PCR used 60 Vbeta and 13 Jbeta primers. Generated by immunoSEQ multiplex PCR, the TCRdb table keeps only in-frame clones and is missing some. The sample includes about 170,000 clones, roughly four fifths of them seen just once. The CDR3 is 13 residues long. Germline values: CDR1 SGHTA, CDR2 FQGNSA. Trimming left V 5 bases short and J 4 bases short, with 11 bases between. Of note for this clone: Antigen: not known.

Study-level points and caveats: The authors later found HLA-associated TCR beta chains more clonally expanded than equally common others. Accurate prediction of HLA-A and HLA-B alleles (for most subjects) was reportedly achieved from TCR beta sequences.

V is TRBV7-2 and J is TRBJ1-1; no clear D. The TCR originated in a woman aged 30 to 39 in good health and CMV-seropositive. Material for sequencing was PBMCs. Here the CDR3 reads CASSPWSGTEAFF. CDR3 nucleotide sequence: TGTGCCAGCAGCCCCTGGAGCGGCACTGAAGCTTTCTTT.